The 19 T cell receptor beta chains reported below all come from one sample, sequenced in a study of blood T cell repertoires in COVID-19. Only in-frame clones appear in the TCRdb table, and some are missing; sequencing was by immunoSEQ multiplex PCR. The sample holds about 250,000 clones; roughly 83% are singletons and the top ten take roughly 6.2%. Sequences were obtained from peripheral blood. All receptors derive from a woman of 80 years or more with COVID-19, enrolled during active disease.

The genes are TRBV7-2 and TRBJ2-3; D gene unclear. The CDR3 contains 13 residues. Germline lookup yields CDR1 SGHTA and CDR2 FQGNSA. V lost 1 base and J lost 8, with 10 bases in between. The CDR3 here is CASSLVKTGTQYF. Here the CDR3 DNA reads TGTGCCAGCAGCTTAGTCAAGACGGGTACGCAGTATTTT.

This chain links TRBV30 with TRBJ1-3; D unresolved. Germline lookup yields CDR1 GTSNPN and CDR2 SVGIG (reference sequence). The CDR3 consists of 14 residues. V was shortened by 4 bases and J by 0 bases, with 10 bases between the two germline ends. CDR3 residues: CAWKAGYSGNTIYF. In nucleotides, the CDR3 is TGTGCCTGGAAAGCGGGCTACTCTGGAAACACCATATATTTT.

The rearrangement links TRBV18 to TRBJ2-2; no reliable D call. The V and J ends lost 2 bases and 1 base respectively, with 8 bases between them. Germline V gene sequence: CDR1 KGHSH, CDR2 LQKENI. The CDR3 consists of 15 residues. The CDR3 region is CASSPNFGNTGELFF. The DNA of the CDR3 is TGTGCCAGCTCACCAAATTTCGGGAACACCGGGGAGCTGTTTTTT.

Here the CDR3 reads CASAGRGSSFNEQFF. For the CDR3, the DNA is TGTGCTAGTGCCGGCAGGGGAAGTTCTTTCAATGAGCAGTTCTTC. The genes are TRBV12-5 and TRBJ2-1; maybe TRBD1 (6 bases). Trimming took 7 bases from V and 6 from J, leaving 19 bases between them. Germline assignment: CDR1 LGHNT and CDR2 FRNRAP. The CDR3 is 15 amino acids.

The chain is built from TRBV7-6 and TRBJ2-3; TRBD2 matches 10 bases. The CDR3 has 16 amino acids. V shed 5 bases and J 0 bases; nucleotides not matched to a gene: 5. Germline V gene lookup returns CDR1 SGHVS and CDR2 FNYEAQ. CDR3 DNA sequence: TGTGCCAGCAGCAGGACTAGCGGTATGAGCACAGATACGCAGTATTTT. Translated: CASSRTSGMSTDTQYF.

The rearrangement uses TRBV5-1 and TRBJ1-2; no reliable D call. The length of the CDR3 is 15 residues. The germline V gene encodes CDR1 SGHRS and CDR2 YFSETQ. V was clipped by 0 bases and J by 0 bases, with 9 bases between them. CDR3 sequence: CASSLGEGANYGYTF. The DNA for the CDR3 is TGCGCCAGCAGCTTGGGAGAGGGAGCTAACTATGGCTACACCTTC.

The chain is built from TRBV7-7 and TRBJ2-5, with D tentatively TRBD1 (6 bases). The V gene lost 2 bases and the J gene lost 4 bases, with 14 bases spanning the gap. The CDR3 is made up of 15 amino acids. Germline lookup yields CDR1 SSHAT and CDR2 FNYEAQ (reference sequence). Written as DNA, the CDR3 is TGTGCCAGCAGCTTATCAACAGGGACGGGAGAGACCCAGTACTTC. As protein: CASSLSTGTGETQYF.

V and J are TRBV6-1 and TRBJ2-7, with D possibly being TRBD1 (5 bases). Germline CDR1 is MNHNS and CDR2 is SASEGT. The CDR3 spans 15 residues. V was trimmed by 1 base and J by 3 bases, leaving 13 bases between them. This chain's CDR3 is CASSEGGAVHYEQYF. The CDR3 bases are TGTGCCAGCAGTGAAGGGGGCGCAGTGCACTACGAGCAGTACTTC.

J is TRBJ2-3 and V is TRBV2; TRBD2 might be the D (5 bases). The V end was cut by 5 bases, the J end by 2 bases, with 8 bases between. This CDR3 has 13 amino acids. Germline CDR1 reads SNHLY; CDR2 reads FYNNEI. The DNA of the CDR3 is TGTGCCAGCAGTACTAGGGCCACAGATACGCAGTATTTT. Protein sequence: CASSTRATDTQYF.

The chain is built from TRBV5-1 and TRBJ1-3, with 7 bases that match TRBD1. The length of the CDR3 is 16 residues. Losses at the gene ends were 3 bases for V and 4 bases for J; bases not matched to a gene: 10. Germline values: CDR1 SGHRS, CDR2 YFSETQ. The CDR3 sequence is CASSSATTGAGNTIYF. CDR3 in DNA: TGCGCCAGCAGCTCCGCCACCACAGGGGCGGGAAACACCATATATTTT.

This clone appeared a single time. This chain joins TRBV27 and TRBJ2-3, with D possibly matching TRBD2 (5 bases). CDR3 length: 15 residues. The V gene lost 1 base and the J gene lost 5 bases, with 13 bases spanning the gap. Germline CDR1 is MNHEY and CDR2 is SMNVEV (reference sequence). This CDR3 is CASSLLERSGDTQYF. The CDR3 nucleotides read TGTGCCAGCAGTTTATTGGAGCGGTCGGGAGATACGCAGTATTTT.

This sequence joins TRBV19 and TRBJ1-5; TRBD1 agrees at 8 bases. With 5 bases clipped from V and 3 bases from J, the junction kept 9 bases outside the gene matches. Germline V gene sequence: CDR1 LNHDA, CDR2 SQIVND (reference sequence). The CDR3 contains 16 residues. The CDR3 nucleotides read TGTGCCAGTAGTGCCCAGGGGGCCCAATTCAATCAGCCCCAGCATTTT. Residues: CASSAQGAQFNQPQHF.

The chain uses TRBV4-1 and TRBJ2-7; perhaps TRBD2 as D (6 bases). Germline values: CDR1 MGHRA, CDR2 YSYEKL. With 1 base removed from V and 0 bases from J, the gap between germline ends came to 16 bases. CDR3 length equals 17 residues. The CDR3 protein is CASSQVSGPWSSYEQYV. CDR3 in DNA: TGCGCCAGCAGCCAAGTGAGCGGGCCATGGAGCTCCTACGAGCAGTACGTC.

V and J are TRBV18 and TRBJ1-5, with D unclear. This CDR3 spans 14 amino acids. V lost 6 bases and J lost 6, with 15 bases in between. Germline CDR1 KGHSH, CDR2 LQKENI. Written as DNA, the CDR3 is TGTGCCAGCTCCGCCACCGGGGAGGGTCAGCCCCAGCATTTT. This codes for CASSATGEGQPQHF. The complete variable domain, with remaining parts taken from reference TRBV18 and TRBJ1-5, reads NAGVMQNPRHLVRRRGQEARLRCSPMKGHSHVYWYRQLPEEGLKFMVYLQKENIIDESGMPKERFSAEFPKEGPSILRIQQVVRGDSAAYFCASSATGEGQPQHFGDGTRLSIL.

The rearrangement links TRBV4-1 to TRBJ2-6; perhaps TRBD2 as D (7 bases). CDR3 length: 19 residues. V lost 6 bases and J 0 bases, leaving 21 bases between the germline ends. Germline V gene lookup returns CDR1 MGHRA and CDR2 YSYEKL. Here the CDR3 reads CASSPTVLAGASGANVLTF. As DNA, the CDR3 is TGCGCCAGCAGTCCGACCGTTTTGGCGGGGGCCTCTGGGGCCAACGTCCTGACTTTC.

This rearrangement joins TRBV5-6 to TRBJ2-5, with a possible D match to TRBD1 (6 bases). Per germline, CDR1 SGHDT and CDR2 YYEEEE. Trimming removed 0 bases from V and 5 bases from J, with 11 bases in between. This CDR3 has 14 residues. CDR3 region: CASSLGWGLETQYF. The CDR3 region has the DNA TGTGCCAGCAGCTTGGGATGGGGGCTGGAGACCCAGTACTTC.

The V call is TRBV12-3 or TRBV12-4, the J call TRBJ1-2; unclear D gene. V shed 6 bases and J shed 6 bases, with 11 bases lying between them. The length of the CDR3 is 12 residues. CDR3 loop: CASREDYNGYTF. The DNA of the CDR3 is TGTGCCAGCAGAGAGGACTACAATGGCTACACCTTC.

The chain joins TRBV4-3 to TRBJ2-7, with D possibly TRBD1 on 6 matching bases. The CDR3 covers 13 residues. The germline V and J ends were trimmed by 0 bases and 8 bases, with 11 bases remaining between them. CDR1 and CDR2 (germline): LGHNA, YSLEER. CDR3 amino acids: CASSQEVRGQQYF. The CDR3, as DNA: TGCGCCAGCAGCCAAGAAGTCAGGGGCCAGCAGTACTTC.

This chain connects TRBV7-2 to TRBJ2-7; 7 nucleotides line up with TRBD1. The CDR3 is 15 amino acids. V shed 5 bases, J shed 6 bases, and the junction held 13 bases outside the gene matches. Germline assignment: CDR1 SGHTA and CDR2 FQGNSA. The chain's CDR3 is CASSRDVLQGREQYF. In DNA form, the CDR3 reads TGTGCCAGCAGCCGCGACGTGCTACAGGGGCGCGAGCAGTACTTC.